The rows below give T cell receptor beta chains drawn from one sample of a study of technical replicates of blood from several donors. Sequenced by immunoSEQ multiplex PCR; TCRdb stores in-frame clones only, minus some. The table lists 98,000 or so clones, nearly 97% of them singletons. Sequencing was performed on T cells isolated from PBMCs. All receptors come from a human donor in good health. Both conserved end residues are part of each CDR3. D genes are given only for firm matches. Clone sizes are given selectively: once, few, many, or a class where the clone is expanded.

clone_size	d_call	v_call	j_call	cdr3_aa	cdr3_nt
NA	TRBD2	TRBV10-2	TRBJ2-7	CASSEDVWPGTSEQYF	TGCGCCAGCAGTGAGGATGTGTGGCCCGGGACTAGCGAGCAGTACTTC
NA	TRBD1	TRBV7-8	TRBJ1-2	CASSQDRTYYGYTF	TGTGCCAGCAGCCAGGACAGGACATACTATGGCTACACCTTC
NA	TRBD2	TRBV28	TRBJ2-5	CASSLSGGETQYF	TGTGCCAGCAGTTTATCGGGGGGGGAGACCCAGTACTTC
NA	NA	TRBV4-1	TRBJ2-7	CASSQDLEGGTSKYF	TGCGCCAGCAGCCAAGACCTGGAGGGGGGGACGTCCAAGTACTTC
NA	TRBD2	TRBV28	TRBJ2-7	CASLRREGLAASYEQYF	TGTGCCAGCCTCCGACGTGAGGGACTAGCGGCCTCCTACGAGCAGTACTTC
NA	TRBD2	TRBV19	TRBJ2-3	CASGYSGGAPDTQYF	TGTGCCAGTGGATATAGCGGGGGGGCCCCAGATACGCAGTATTTT
NA	NA	TRBV28	TRBJ2-3	CASTPGLAFVDTQYF	TGTGCCAGCACCCCGGGACTTGCCTTCGTTGATACGCAGTATTTT
NA	NA	TRBV4-1	TRBJ2-2	CASSLAPGELFF	TGCGCCAGCAGCCTAGCCCCCGGGGAGCTGTTTTTT
once	TRBD2	TRBV10-3	TRBJ2-5	CAIRASGEQETQYF	TGTGCCATCCGTGCTAGCGGGGAGCAAGAGACCCAGTACTTC
NA	TRBD1	TRBV19	TRBJ2-2	CASSDRQGLIANTGELFF	TGTGCCAGTAGTGATCGACAGGGCTTAATCGCGAACACCGGGGAGCTGTTTTTT
NA	TRBD2	TRBV9	TRBJ2-3	CASSVGTSGGARWSTDTQYF	TGTGCCAGCAGCGTAGGGACTAGCGGGGGGGCCAGATGGAGCACAGATACGCAGTATTTT
NA	NA	TRBV2	TRBJ2-1	CASSVTGYEQFF	TGTGCCAGCAGTGTTACAGGGTATGAGCAGTTCTTC
NA	TRBD1	TRBV7-7	TRBJ1-1	CASSLRRDSEAFF	TGTGCCAGCAGCTTAAGAAGGGACAGTGAAGCTTTCTTT
NA	TRBD2	TRBV7-9	TRBJ2-7	CASKSGRPYEQYF	TGTGCCAGCAAAAGCGGGAGACCCTACGAGCAGTACTTC
NA	TRBD1	TRBV4-1	TRBJ1-2	CASSQDQGAYHGYTF	TGCGCCAGCAGCCAAGACCAGGGGGCGTACCATGGCTACACCTTC
NA	NA	TRBV14	TRBJ1-6	CASRQVGGGSYNSPLHF	TGTGCCAGCAGACAAGTGGGAGGGGGTTCCTATAATTCACCCCTCCACTTT
NA	NA	TRBV4-2	TRBJ1-2	CASSQEDRAGGYTF	TGTGCCAGCAGCCAAGAGGATAGGGCGGGGGGCTACACCTTC
NA	NA	TRBV10-3	TRBJ2-3	CAISQEKNRVTTDTQYF	TGTGCCATCAGCCAAGAGAAGAACAGGGTGACCACAGATACGCAGTATTTT
NA	TRBD1	TRBV5-1	TRBJ1-1	CASSLIPGQGLSGPEAFF	TGCGCCAGCAGCCTTATCCCGGGACAGGGGCTGTCGGGTCCTGAAGCTTTCTTT
NA	NA	TRBV5-7	TRBJ2-5	CASSFLPGIAKTQYF	TGTGCCAGCAGCTTCCTCCCCGGGATCGCGAAGACCCAGTACTTC
NA	TRBD1	TRBV19	TRBJ1-4	CASSIVGWAGTEEKLFF	TGTGCCAGTAGTATAGTTGGGTGGGCAGGGACAGAAGAAAAACTGTTTTTT
NA	NA	TRBV21-1	TRBJ2-7	CASSTRTSGPYEQYF	TGTGCCAGCAGCACCCGGACTAGCGGGCCCTACGAGCAGTACTTC
NA	NA	TRBV15	TRBJ1-5	CATGAENQPQHF	TGTGCCACCGGAGCCGAGAATCAGCCCCAGCATTTT
NA	NA	TRBV10-3	TRBJ2-3	CAISESAVGTDTQYF	TGTGCCATCAGTGAGTCAGCGGTAGGCACAGATACGCAGTATTTT
NA	NA	TRBV6-1	TRBJ2-7	CATSGSYEQYF	TGTGCCACCTCCGGGTCCTACGAGCAGTACTTC
NA	TRBD1	TRBV5-4	TRBJ2-7	CASSLAGTGGMREQYF	TGTGCCAGCAGCTTGGCTGGGACAGGGGGCATGAGGGAGCAGTACTTC
NA	NA	TRBV11-2	TRBJ1-1	CASSLVVPSGRWTEAFF	TGTGCCAGCAGCTTAGTGGTTCCGAGTGGGCGTTGGACTGAAGCTTTCTTT
NA	NA	TRBV29-1	TRBJ1-1	CSVEEAPGQGMNTEAFF	TGCAGCGTTGAAGAGGCCCCGGGACAAGGCATGAACACTGAAGCTTTCTTT
NA	NA	TRBV29-1	TRBJ2-7	CSVVAGDSYEQYF	TGCAGCGTTGTGGCCGGGGACTCCTACGAGCAGTACTTC
NA	TRBD1	TRBV4-1	TRBJ2-2	CASSGAPGQGDNGELFF	TGCGCCAGCAGCGGAGCGCCGGGACAGGGGGATAACGGGGAGCTGTTTTTT
NA	TRBD2	TRBV5-1	TRBJ2-5	CASSSSPGLAEETQYF	TGCGCCAGCAGCTCGAGCCCGGGACTAGCTGAAGAGACCCAGTACTTC
NA	TRBD2	TRBV5-1	TRBJ2-3	CATSRLAGGGMTDTQYF	TGCGCCACCTCAAGACTAGCGGGAGGAGGGATGACAGATACGCAGTATTTT
NA	NA	TRBV5-6	TRBJ1-4	CASRMTQPGGKLFF	TGTGCCAGCAGAATGACGCAACCCGGCGGAAAACTGTTTTTT
NA	NA	TRBV27	TRBJ2-5	CASSLFGTGETQYF	TGTGCCAGCAGTTTATTTGGTACGGGAGAGACCCAGTACTTC
NA	NA	TRBV29-1	TRBJ1-4	CSVVVRGARELFF	TGCAGCGTTGTAGTTCGGGGGGCGAGGGAACTGTTTTTT
NA	NA	TRBV2	TRBJ1-5	CASKQDTQGNQPQHF	TGTGCCAGCAAGCAGGACACCCAGGGCAATCAGCCCCAGCATTTT
NA	NA	TRBV28	TRBJ1-2	CASRQLGAGGYTF	TGTGCCAGCAGGCAGTTAGGGGCGGGGGGCTACACCTTC